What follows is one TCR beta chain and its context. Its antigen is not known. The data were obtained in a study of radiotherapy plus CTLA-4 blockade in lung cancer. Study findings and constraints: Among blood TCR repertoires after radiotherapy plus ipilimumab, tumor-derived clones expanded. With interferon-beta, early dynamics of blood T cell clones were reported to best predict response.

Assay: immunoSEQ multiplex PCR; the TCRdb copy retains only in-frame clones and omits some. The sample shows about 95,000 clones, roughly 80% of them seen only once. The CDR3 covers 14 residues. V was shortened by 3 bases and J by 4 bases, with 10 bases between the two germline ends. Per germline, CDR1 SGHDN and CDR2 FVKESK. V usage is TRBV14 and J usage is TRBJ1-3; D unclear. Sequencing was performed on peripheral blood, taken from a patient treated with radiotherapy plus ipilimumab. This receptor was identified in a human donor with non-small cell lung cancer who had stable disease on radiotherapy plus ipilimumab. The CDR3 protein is CASSHRTQGNTIYF. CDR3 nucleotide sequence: TGTGCCAGCAGCCACCGGACTCAAGGAAACACCATATATTTT. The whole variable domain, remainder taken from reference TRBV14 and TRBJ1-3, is EAGVTQFPSHSVIEKGQTVTLRCDPISGHDNLYWYRRVMGKEIKFLLHFVKESKQDESGMPNNRFLAERTGGTYSTLKVQPAELEDSGVYFCASSHRTQGNTIYFGEGSWLTVV.